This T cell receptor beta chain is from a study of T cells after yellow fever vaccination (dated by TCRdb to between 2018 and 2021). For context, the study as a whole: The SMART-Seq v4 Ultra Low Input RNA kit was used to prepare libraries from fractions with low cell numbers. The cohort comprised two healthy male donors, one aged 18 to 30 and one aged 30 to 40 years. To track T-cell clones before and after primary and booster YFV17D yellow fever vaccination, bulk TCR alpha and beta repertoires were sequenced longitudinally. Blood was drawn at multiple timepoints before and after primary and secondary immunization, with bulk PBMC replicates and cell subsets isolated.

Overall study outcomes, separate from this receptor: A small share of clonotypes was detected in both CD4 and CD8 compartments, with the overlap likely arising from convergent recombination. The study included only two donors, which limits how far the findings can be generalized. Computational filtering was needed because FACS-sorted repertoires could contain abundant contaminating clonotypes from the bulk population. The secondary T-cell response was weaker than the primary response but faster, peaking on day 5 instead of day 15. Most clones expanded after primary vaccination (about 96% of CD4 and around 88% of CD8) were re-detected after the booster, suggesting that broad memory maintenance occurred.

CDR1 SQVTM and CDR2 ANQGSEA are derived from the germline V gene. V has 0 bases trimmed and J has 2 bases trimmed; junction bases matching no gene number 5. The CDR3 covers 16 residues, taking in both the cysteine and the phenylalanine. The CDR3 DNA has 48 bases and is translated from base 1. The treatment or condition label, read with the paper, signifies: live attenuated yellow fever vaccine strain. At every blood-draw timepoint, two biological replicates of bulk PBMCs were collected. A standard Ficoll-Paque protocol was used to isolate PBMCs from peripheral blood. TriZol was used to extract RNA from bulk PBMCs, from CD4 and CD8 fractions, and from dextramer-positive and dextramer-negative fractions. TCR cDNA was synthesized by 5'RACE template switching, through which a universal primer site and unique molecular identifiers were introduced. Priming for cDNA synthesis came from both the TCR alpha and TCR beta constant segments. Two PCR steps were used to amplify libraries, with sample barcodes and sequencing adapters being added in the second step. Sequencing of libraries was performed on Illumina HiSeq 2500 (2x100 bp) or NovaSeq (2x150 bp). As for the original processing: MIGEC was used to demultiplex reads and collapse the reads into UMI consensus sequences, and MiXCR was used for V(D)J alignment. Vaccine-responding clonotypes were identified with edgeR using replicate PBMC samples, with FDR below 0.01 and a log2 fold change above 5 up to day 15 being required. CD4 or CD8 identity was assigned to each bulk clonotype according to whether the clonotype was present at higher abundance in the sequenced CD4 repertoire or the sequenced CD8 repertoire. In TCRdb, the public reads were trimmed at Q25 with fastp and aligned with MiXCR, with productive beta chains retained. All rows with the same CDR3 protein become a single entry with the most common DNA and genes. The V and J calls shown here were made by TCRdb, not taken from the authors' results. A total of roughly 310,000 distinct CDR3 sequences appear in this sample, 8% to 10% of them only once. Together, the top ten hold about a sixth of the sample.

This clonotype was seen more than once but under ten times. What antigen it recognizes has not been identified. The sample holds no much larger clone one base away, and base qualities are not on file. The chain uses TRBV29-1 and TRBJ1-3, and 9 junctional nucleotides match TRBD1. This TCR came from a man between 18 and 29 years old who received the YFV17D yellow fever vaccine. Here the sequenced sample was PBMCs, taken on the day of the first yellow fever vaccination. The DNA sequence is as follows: TGCAGCGTTGAAGATCTCGGGACAGGGACTGGAAACACCATATATTTT. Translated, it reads CSVEDLGTGTGNTIYF.